This TCR beta chain was observed in a study of T cells in Graves' hyperthyroidism and ophthalmopathy. Study-wide results and caveats: Ophthalmopathy was separated from stable hyperthyroidism by a 13 V-J model. Before onset, ophthalmopathy was predicted by the model a median approximately 6.5 months earlier.

From RNA transcripts, TCR beta CDR3 regions were amplified. HTBI primers were employed in a first-round RT-PCR of the TCR CDR3. Via MiXCR, TCRdb re-called the multiplex PCR reads, giving one row per CDR3 protein. Among about 290,000 distinct CDR3 sequences listed, 13% were seen once. Trimming took off 5 bases at V and 1 base at J, with 11 bases between the two ends. Germline V lookup: CDR1 SNHLY, CDR2 FYNNEI. The CDR3 contains 14 residues. In this sample, this clonotype turned up many times. Its antigen remains unknown. The specimen sequenced was blood. This sequence joins TRBV2 and TRBJ1-2; D unclear. This sequence was found in a young woman with Graves' hyperthyroidism that later progressed to Graves' ophthalmopathy. CDR3 in amino acids: CASSLGELNYGYTF. As DNA, the CDR3 is TGTGCCAGCAGTCTGGGAGAGCTTAACTATGGCTACACCTTC.